A single sample gave rise to the 3 T cell receptor beta chains below, sequenced in a study of T cell responses to AZD1222 COVID-19 vaccine (dated by TCRdb to the early 2020s). The method behind the library was the immunoSEQ multiplex PCR assay. In TCRdb, the immuneACCESS table is reduced to in-frame sequences with V and J assigned. These tables do not hold every clone; where another copy was compared, an unresolved V gene accounts for under half, and the others remain unexplained. The sample yields more than 45,000 clones; roughly 84% were counted once. The ten largest clones capture over 25% of the sample. Sample time point, as interpreted from the label and publication: baseline before first vaccination. The sequencing used peripheral blood, collected on day 0 of AZD1222 vaccination. The receptors shown here come from an adult in good health.

This sequence joins TRBV3-1 (or the pseudogene TRBV3-2) and TRBJ1-3; D uncertain. Looked up from germline, CDR1 is LGHDT and CDR2 is YNNKEL (reference sequence). Trimming stripped 6 bases from V and 4 bases from J, with 4 bases between. The CDR3 is made up of 11 amino acids. CDR3 coding DNA: TGTGCCAGCAGGTCAGGAAACACCATATATTTT. Its protein product is CASRSGNTIYF.

In its sample, this clone ranks as large. The sample contains more than one DNA sequence encoding this CDR3. The chain employs TRBV19 and TRBJ1-1; D call uncertain. The V end was cut by 3 bases, the J end by 1 base, with 6 bases between. The CDR3 totals 13 residues. CDR1 is LNHDA, CDR2 SQIVND, per germline (reference sequence). CDR3 residues: CASSISQNTEAFF. The CDR3 region has the DNA TGTGCCAGTAGTATCAGTCAGAACACTGAAGCTTTCTTT.

This rearrangement joins TRBV11-2 to TRBJ2-3, with D possibly being TRBD1 or TRBD2 (5 bases each). V was shortened by 1 base and J by 1 base, with 15 bases between the two germline ends. Germline CDR1 is SGHAT and CDR2 is FQNNGV. This CDR3 is built from 17 residues. The CDR3 DNA reads TGTGCCAGCAGCTTAGCCCGGGGCGGAGGACGCACAGATACGCAGTATTTT. Translating it yields CASSLARGGGRTDTQYF.